The clone carrying this T cell receptor beta chain was detected a few times. Its target is unknown. The data derive from a study of response to subunit inactivated influenza vaccine. TCRdb ran MiXCR on the RT-PCR reads and lists one entry per CDR3 protein. The data show 450,000 to 700,000 distinct CDR3 sequences, with 12% to 15% seen just once and 8.5% to 14% held by the top ten. Study observations and caveats: The authors offered the suggestion that each seasonal influenza vaccination recruits few new T cells.

The germline V gene encodes CDR1 SGHDT and CDR2 YYEEEE. Deletions cut 0 bases from V and 0 bases from J, with 11 bases between. The CDR3 length is 16 residues. This chain uses TRBV5-6 with TRBJ2-3, with D possibly matching TRBD2 (5 bases). The input for sequencing was PBMCs from blood, taken about 13 days after vaccination. This clonotype was obtained from a man in his fifties who received an inactivated influenza vaccine. CDR3 residues: CASSLEVAPSTDTQYF. DNA of the CDR3: TGTGCCAGCAGCTTGGAGGTAGCGCCTAGCACAGATACGCAGTATTTT.